Shown below are 3 T cell receptor beta chains from a single sample sequenced in a study of CD8 T cells in Susac syndrome. An input of about 0.5 to 1 ug of RNA was subjected to reverse transcription using random hexamers. TCRdb reprocessed the immunoSEQ multiplex PCR reads via MiXCR and lists one record per CDR3 protein. The sample contains 250,000 to 300,000 distinct CDR3 sequences, 85% of which appear only once. Sequenced sample: CD8+ T cells from PBMCs. Receptors originate from a human donor with multiple sclerosis.

V usage is TRBV7-9 and J usage is TRBJ2-6; D unclear. Trimming stripped 1 base from V and 2 bases from J, with 6 bases between. The CDR3 length is 15 residues. Germline V gene data show CDR1 as SEHNR and CDR2 as FQNEAQ (reference sequence). In nucleotides, the CDR3 is TGTGCCAGCAGCTTAGTACAGACTGGGGCCAACGTCCTGACTTTC. Residues: CASSLVQTGANVLTF.

This clonotype came up once. V gene TRBV7-9 combines with J gene TRBJ2-3; possibly TRBD1 for D (5 bases). The V gene's germline CDR1 is SEHNR and CDR2 FQNEAQ (reference sequence). CDR3 length: 13 residues. Trimming took off 4 bases at V and 6 bases at J, with 11 bases between the two ends. CDR3 protein: CASSSKHRDTQYF. The CDR3 DNA is TGTGCCAGCAGCTCCAAACACAGGGATACGCAGTATTTT.

In nucleotides, the CDR3 is TGTGCCAGCAGCCCAGAGGGAACTGGGCATGAGCAGTTCTTC. Protein sequence: CASSPEGTGHEQFF. The chain combines TRBV6-2 or TRBV6-3 with TRBJ2-1; tentative D call: TRBD2 (5 bases). The CDR3 length is 14 residues. Germline-derived CDR1 and CDR2 are MNHEY and SVGEGT. Trimming pared 6 bases from V and 8 bases from J, leaving 17 bases between.